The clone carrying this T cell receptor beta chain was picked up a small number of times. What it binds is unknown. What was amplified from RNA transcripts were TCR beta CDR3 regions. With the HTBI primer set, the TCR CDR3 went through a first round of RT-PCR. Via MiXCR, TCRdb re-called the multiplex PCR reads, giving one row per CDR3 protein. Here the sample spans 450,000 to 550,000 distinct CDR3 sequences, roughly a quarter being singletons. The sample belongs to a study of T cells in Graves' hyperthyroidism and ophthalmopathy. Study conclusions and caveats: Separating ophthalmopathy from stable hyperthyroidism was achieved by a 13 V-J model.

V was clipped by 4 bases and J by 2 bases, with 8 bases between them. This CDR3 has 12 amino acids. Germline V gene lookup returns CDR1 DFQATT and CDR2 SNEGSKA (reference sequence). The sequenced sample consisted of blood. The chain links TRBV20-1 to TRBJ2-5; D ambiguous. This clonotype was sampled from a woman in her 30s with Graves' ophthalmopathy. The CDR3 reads CSAKAGQETQYF. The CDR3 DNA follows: TGCAGTGCTAAGGCCGGTCAAGAGACCCAGTACTTC.